These T cell receptor beta chains were read from a single sample in a study of high-grade serous ovarian cancer treatment subgroups. The table came from immunoSEQ multiplex PCR; TCRdb's copy has only in-frame clones and leaves some out. The sample gives 7,500 to 9,500 clones, just under 80% of which show up once; around 10% is in the top ten. Material: tumor tissue. These receptors came from a human donor with high-grade serous ovarian cancer. The CDR3 runs from the conserved cysteine through the conserved F or W. The D gene is left open where the match is weak. Only some rows state a clone size, as once, few, many or a class for expanded clones.

clone_size	d_call	j_call	cdr3_length	v_call	cdr3_aa	cdr3_nt
few	-	TRBJ2-2	15	TRBV7-9	CASSLTSTNTGELFF	TGTGCCAGCAGCTTAACTTCTACGAACACCGGGGAGCTGTTTTTT
-	-	TRBJ2-3	15	TRBV15	CATSRDSGRADTQYF	TGTGCCACCAGCAGAGACAGCGGCAGGGCAGATACGCAGTATTTT
-	TRBD2	TRBJ2-7	15	TRBV28	CASSFRGGGSYEQYF	TGTGCCAGCAGTTTCCGCGGCGGGGGCTCCTACGAGCAGTACTTC
-	-	TRBJ2-2	14	TRBV19	CASSQTRGAGELFF	TGTGCCAGTAGTCAAACGAGAGGGGCCGGGGAGCTGTTTTTT
-	-	TRBJ1-1	12	TRBV28	CASSLRTEEAFF	TGTGCCAGCAGTTTAAGGACAGAAGAAGCTTTCTTT
once	-	TRBJ2-5	15	TRBV2	CASSAQGRYQETQYF	TGTGCCAGCAGTGCTCAGGGTAGATACCAAGAGACCCAGTACTTC
-	-	TRBJ2-1	15	TRBV5-1	CASSLAAGLSNEQFF	TGCGCCAGCAGCTTGGCTGCGGGACTTAGCAATGAGCAGTTCTTC
-	-	TRBJ2-1	17	TRBV7-2	CASSPTWGLALRNEQFF	TGTGCCAGCAGCCCCACTTGGGGGCTAGCGCTGAGGAATGAGCAGTTCTTC
-	-	TRBJ2-3	13	TRBV4-3	CASSQEPEGAQYF	TGCGCCAGCAGCCAAGAACCGGAGGGGGCTCAGTATTTT
-	TRBD1	TRBJ2-5	15	TRBV4-3	CASSQRQGRGETQYF	TGCGCCAGCAGCCAGCGACAGGGAAGAGGGGAGACCCAGTACTTC
-	-	TRBJ1-4	14	TRBV5-1	CASSFGQTNEKLFF	TGCGCCAGCAGCTTCGGACAGACCAATGAAAAACTGTTTTTT
-	TRBD1	TRBJ1-2	15	TRBV7-2	CASSPWTGEGYGYTF	TGTGCCAGCAGCCCCTGGACAGGGGAGGGCTATGGCTACACCTTC
-	-	TRBJ2-1	15	TRBV5-1	CASSLALTVQDEQFF	TGCGCCAGCAGCTTGGCACTTACGGTCCAGGATGAGCAGTTCTTC
-	-	TRBJ2-3	14	TRBV7-8	CASSIGRSPDTQYF	TGTGCCAGCAGCATCGGACGGAGTCCAGATACGCAGTATTTT
few	-	TRBJ1-1	12	TRBV30	CAWNEGEAEAFF	TGTGCCTGGAATGAGGGCGAGGCTGAAGCTTTCTTT
-	TRBD1	TRBJ2-3	16	TRBV5-1	CASSSGQGPNTDTQYF	TGCGCCAGCAGCTCGGGACAGGGCCCTAACACAGATACGCAGTATTTT
once	-	TRBJ1-6	15	TRBV14	CASSQGGGVGSPLHF	TGTGCCAGCAGCCAAGGAGGAGGAGTTGGTTCACCCCTCCACTTT
-	TRBD2	TRBJ2-2	16	TRBV10-3	CAISERGTSGTGELFF	TGTGCCATCAGTGAGCGCGGGACTAGCGGCACCGGGGAGCTGTTTTTT
once	-	TRBJ1-5	15	TRBV5-6	CASSFRAFSNQPQHF	TGTGCCAGCAGCTTTAGGGCCTTTAGCAATCAGCCCCAGCATTTT
few	-	TRBJ1-4	14	TRBV18	CASSPDSESGKLFF	TGTGCCAGCTCACCGGACAGTGAGTCTGGAAAACTGTTTTTT
few	-	TRBJ2-2	14	TRBV7-9	CASRDGMNTGELFF	TGTGCCAGCAGAGACGGGATGAACACCGGGGAGCTGTTTTTT
-	TRBD1	TRBJ2-3	17	TRBV28	CASSTFDRGFGTDTQYF	TGTGCCAGCAGCACTTTCGACAGGGGGTTCGGCACAGATACGCAGTATTTT
-	-	TRBJ2-5	12	TRBV7-6	CASSVDRETQYF	TGTGCCAGCAGTGTCGACAGGGAGACCCAGTACTTC
few	TRBD2	TRBJ2-1	16	TRBV11-2	CASSPEWLAEYNEQFF	TGTGCCAGCAGCCCTGAGTGGCTAGCGGAATACAATGAGCAGTTCTTC
-	TRBD1	TRBJ2-1	14	TRBV18	CASSPGTGFHEQFF	TGTGCCAGCTCACCCGGGACAGGGTTTCATGAGCAGTTCTTC
-	TRBD1	TRBJ1-1	14	TRBV28	CASSFSDRGAEAFF	TGTGCCAGCAGTTTCTCGGACAGGGGGGCTGAAGCTTTCTTT
-	TRBD1	TRBJ1-2	15	TRBV10-3	CASSVGQGLSSGYTF	TGTGCCAGCAGTGTGGGACAGGGTCTGTCTAGTGGCTACACCTTC